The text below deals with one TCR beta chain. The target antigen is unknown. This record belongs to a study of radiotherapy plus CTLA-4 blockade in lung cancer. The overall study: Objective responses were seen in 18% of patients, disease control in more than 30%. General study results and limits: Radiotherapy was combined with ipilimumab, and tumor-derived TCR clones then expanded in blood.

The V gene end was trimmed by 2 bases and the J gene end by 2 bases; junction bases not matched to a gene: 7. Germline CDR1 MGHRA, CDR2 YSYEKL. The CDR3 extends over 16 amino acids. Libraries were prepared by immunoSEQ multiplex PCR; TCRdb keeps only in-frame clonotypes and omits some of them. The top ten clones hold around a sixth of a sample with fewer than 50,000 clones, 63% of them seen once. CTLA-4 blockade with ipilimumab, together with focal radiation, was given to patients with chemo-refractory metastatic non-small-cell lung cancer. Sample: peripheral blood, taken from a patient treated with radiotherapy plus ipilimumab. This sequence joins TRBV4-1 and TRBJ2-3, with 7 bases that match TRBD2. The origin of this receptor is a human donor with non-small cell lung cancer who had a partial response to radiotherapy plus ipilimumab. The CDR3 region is CASSQPVAGDTDTQYF. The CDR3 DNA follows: TGCGCCAGCAGCCAACCGGTAGCGGGTGACACAGATACGCAGTATTTT.